This T cell receptor beta chain was obtained from a study of cytomegalovirus exposure and HLA in healthy donors. The PCR made use of 60 Vbeta and 13 Jbeta primers. Some clones are missing from TCRdb's copy, which holds only in-frame ones; the method was immunoSEQ multiplex PCR. The table records 140,000 to 150,000 clones, around 77% of them present only once. Study-level points and caveats: Across all donors, roughly uniform sequencing depth was an assumption of the presence/absence analyses.

CDR1 and CDR2 from the germline V gene are PRHDT and FYEKMQ (reference sequence). The germline V and J ends were trimmed by 5 bases and 5 bases, with 12 bases remaining between them. The CDR3 runs 13 residues. As concerns this clone: Antigen specificity is unknown.

This TCR was sampled from a woman in her 40s in good health and CMV-seropositive. The rearrangement links TRBV13 to TRBJ1-2; perhaps TRBD1 as D (5 bases). The sequencing sample was made of PBMCs. DNA for the CDR3: TGTGCCAGCAGCCCACAGGATTCTTATGGCTACACCTTC. This codes for CASSPQDSYGYTF. Full variable domain (remainder filled in from reference TRBV13 and TRBJ1-2): AAGVIQSPRHLIKEKRETATLKCYPIPRHDTVYWYQQGPGQDPQFLISFYEKMQSDKGSIPDRFSAQQFSDYHSELNMSSLELGDSALYFCASSPQDSYGYTFGSGTRLTVV.